These 17 T cell receptor beta chains originate from one sample sequenced in a study of cytotoxic CD8 clonotypes in ibrutinib-treated CLL. The method was immunoSEQ multiplex PCR; TCRdb's version includes in-frame clones alone and lacks a portion of them. The sample contains 150,000 to 200,000 clones, about 88% of which appear only once. Material: PBMCs, obtained at disease progression, from a patient treated with ibrutinib. The receptors come from a human donor with chronic lymphocytic leukemia.

The chain employs TRBV4-3 and TRBJ1-5; maybe TRBD1 (6 bases). V was trimmed by 1 base and J by 2 bases, leaving 9 bases between them. This CDR3 spans 15 amino acids. CDR1 is LGHNA, CDR2 YSLEER, per germline. Here the CDR3 DNA reads TGCGCCAGCAGCCAAGCCAACAGGGGCAATCAGCCCCAGCATTTT. It specifies CASSQANRGNQPQHF.

As to this clone: The same CDR3 also results from other DNA sequences found in this sample. This rearrangement joins TRBV30 to TRBJ1-1; D ambiguous. Germline-derived CDR1 and CDR2 are GTSNPN and SVGIG (reference sequence). V dropped 0 bases and J dropped 4 bases, with 9 bases sitting between them. This CDR3 has 13 residues. Written as DNA, the CDR3 is TGTGCCTGGAGTGTAGAGGGCGGCACTGAAGCTTTCTTT. The encoded protein is CAWSVEGGTEAFF.

The chain couples TRBV7-3 to TRBJ2-2, with TRBD2 matching 7 bases. CDR3 size: 13 residues. Germline V gives CDR1 SGHTA, CDR2 FQGTGA. The V and J ends lost 5 bases and 8 bases, in that order; junction bases with no gene match: 5. Written as DNA, the CDR3 is TGTGCCAGCAGCGAGCCGGGACTAGGGGAGCTGTTTTTT. The encoded protein is CASSEPGLGELFF.

The chain links TRBV6-1 to TRBJ1-5; the D is unclear. Trimming pared 3 bases from V and 2 bases from J, leaving 11 bases between. Germline V gives CDR1 MNHNS, CDR2 SASEGT. The CDR3 extends over 15 amino acids. This CDR3 reads CASSEISVGNQPQHF. CDR3 coding DNA: TGTGCCAGCAGTGAGATATCCGTGGGCAATCAGCCCCAGCATTTT.

The V call is TRBV6-1, the J call TRBJ2-3; no definite D call. The CDR3 sequence is 12 residues long. Germline CDR1 and CDR2: MNHNS and SASEGT. V lost 3 bases and J lost 5, with 6 bases in between. As DNA, the CDR3 is TGTGCCAGCAGTGACCGCAAAGATACGCAGTATTTT. This encodes CASSDRKDTQYF.

The chain employs TRBV5-1 and TRBJ1-4; possible D gene TRBD1, 5 bases. The CDR3 contains 15 residues. V shed 3 bases and J shed 4 bases, with 13 bases lying between them. Germline values: CDR1 SGHRS, CDR2 YFSETQ. CDR3 amino acids: CASSSAGQGNEKLFF. Written as DNA, the CDR3 is TGCGCCAGCAGCTCTGCTGGGCAGGGTAATGAAAAACTGTTTTTT.

This chain connects TRBV28 to TRBJ1-2; D is unclear. In germline, CDR1 is MDHEN, CDR2 SYDVKM. Trimming shortened V by 7 bases and J by 3 bases, and 12 bases separated the two germline ends. The CDR3 has 13 amino acids. The DNA of the CDR3 is TGTGCCAGCACCCCTGGCCTTTACTATGGCTACACCTTC. This sequence encodes CASTPGLYYGYTF.

The chain carries TRBV19 and TRBJ2-2, with 7 bases matching TRBD2. The trim removed 8 bases at V and 6 bases at J, leaving 6 bases unmatched. The germline CDR1 and CDR2 sequences are LNHDA and SQIVND (reference sequence). The CDR3 has 13 amino acids. CDR3 protein: CASRRLAAGELFF. The CDR3 DNA follows: TGTGCCAGTCGTAGGCTAGCGGCCGGGGAGCTGTTTTTT.

This rearrangement joins TRBV4-3 to TRBJ1-4; D is undetermined. The CDR3 runs 13 residues. The germline V and J ends were trimmed by 0 bases and 8 bases, with 7 bases remaining between them. Germline CDR1 reads LGHNA; CDR2 reads YSLEER. CDR3 loop: CASSQEQREKLFF. The CDR3 DNA reads TGCGCCAGCAGCCAAGAACAACGAGAAAAACTGTTTTTT.

The rearrangement uses TRBV10-3 and TRBJ1-4, with no clear D. Per germline, CDR1 ENHRY and CDR2 SYGVKD. V gave up 3 bases and J gave up 4 bases, with 12 bases separating them. The CDR3 extends over 15 amino acids. CDR3 DNA sequence: TGTGCCATCAGTGACCAGACCGGGAATAATGAAAAACTGTTTTTT. This translates into CAISDQTGNNEKLFF.

The V and J genes are TRBV7-8 and TRBJ2-7; D is uncertain. Germline CDR1 reads SGHVS; CDR2 reads FQNEAQ. V was trimmed by 2 bases and J by 1 base, leaving 9 bases between them. The CDR3 runs to 14 residues. The chain's CDR3 is CASSLRQESYEQYF. DNA for the CDR3: TGTGCCAGCAGCTTAAGACAAGAATCCTACGAGCAGTACTTC.

This chain links TRBV29-1 with TRBJ1-1; maybe TRBD1 (5 bases). CDR1 and CDR2 from the germline V gene are SQVTM and ANQGSEA. Trimming cost V 4 bases and J 7 bases, with 16 bases left between them. There are 13 residues in the CDR3. The CDR3 spells CSVVGAERGEAFF. The CDR3 DNA reads as TGCAGCGTTGTTGGGGCGGAAAGAGGTGAAGCTTTCTTT.

The V gene is TRBV4-3, the J gene TRBJ2-5; 9 bases map to TRBD2. Trimming cost V 3 bases and J 5 bases; bases outside gene matches: 10. This CDR3 spans 16 amino acids. CDR1 and CDR2 from the germline V gene are LGHNA and YSLEER. The CDR3 loop is CASSQGLAGEGETQYF. The DNA for the CDR3 is TGCGCCAGCAGCCAGGGCTTAGCGGGAGAGGGGGAGACCCAGTACTTC.

This chain links TRBV7-3 with TRBJ2-2, with 12 bases identical to TRBD2. Germline V gene data show CDR1 as SGHTA and CDR2 as FQGTGA. The V segment lost 5 bases and the J segment 4 bases; nucleotides outside the gene matches: 5. The CDR3 is 16 amino acids. The CDR3 here is CASSPLAGGITGELFF. CDR3 in DNA: TGTGCCAGCAGCCCTCTAGCGGGAGGGATCACCGGGGAGCTGTTTTTT.

The V call is TRBV15, the J call TRBJ1-2; 8 positions match TRBD1. The CDR3 runs to 16 residues. Germline CDR1 reads LNHNV; CDR2 reads YYDKDF (reference sequence). J was trimmed by 5 bases and V by 0 bases; bases with no gene match: 8. The CDR3 loop is CATSRDLDRVGYGYTF. CDR3 nucleotide sequence: TGTGCCACCAGCAGAGATCTGGACAGGGTGGGGTATGGCTACACCTTC.

The chain is built from TRBV7-2 and TRBJ2-3, with 7 bases lining up with TRBD1. V shed 2 bases and J 4 bases; nucleotides not matched to a gene: 3. The CDR3 has 14 amino acids. Germline CDR1 reads SGHTA; CDR2 reads FQGNSA. CDR3 DNA: TGTGCCAGCAGCTTATGGCAGGGGGCAGATACGCAGTATTTT. It codes for CASSLWQGADTQYF.

The chain is built from TRBV4-2 and TRBJ2-1; TRBD2 aligns across 9 bases. The CDR3 is 16 residues long. In germline, CDR1 is LGHNA, CDR2 YNFKEQ. The ends lost 0 bases at V and 8 bases at J; junction bases unmatched: 8. CDR3 protein: CASSQDRSGRRDEQFF. In DNA, the CDR3 is TGTGCCAGCAGCCAAGATCGGAGCGGGAGGCGCGATGAGCAGTTCTTC.